These 10 T cell receptor beta chains share one sample of origin, sequenced in a study of blood T cell repertoires in COVID-19. Generated by immunoSEQ multiplex PCR, the TCRdb table keeps only in-frame clones and is missing some. The sample holds 250,000 or so clones, around 89% seen once. Input material: PBMCs or T cells enriched from blood (not recorded which). The receptors stem from a man between 40 and 49 years old who had recovered from COVID-19.

The V gene is TRBV28, the J gene TRBJ1-6; D remains ambiguous. This CDR3 has 12 amino acids. Germline V gene data show CDR1 as MDHEN and CDR2 as SYDVKM. Trimming removed 6 bases at V and 13 bases at J, with 13 bases between. The CDR3 sequence: CASSLERPPLHF. Written as DNA, the CDR3 is TGTGCCAGCAGCCTCGAGCGACCCCCCCTCCACTTT.

The rearrangement uses TRBV12-5 and TRBJ1-6, with 10 bases lining up with TRBD1. This CDR3 has 14 residues. The junction had 10 bases not matched to a gene; V was cut back by 6 bases and J by 14 bases. From germline, CDR1 is LGHNT and CDR2 FRNRAP. The CDR3, as DNA: TGTGCTAGTGGAGTGACAGGGGGCGCATTAACCCTCCACTTT. Its protein product is CASGVTGGALTLHF. The complete variable domain, with remaining parts taken from reference TRBV12-5 and TRBJ1-6, reads DARVTQTPRHKVTEMGQEVTMRCQPILGHNTVFWYRQTMMQGLELLAYFRNRAPLDDSGMPKDRFSAEMPDATLATLKIQPSEPRDSAVYFCASGVTGGALTLHFGNGTRLTVT.

V gene TRBV5-1 combines with J gene TRBJ2-2; weak D call: TRBD2 (5 bases). Germline CDR1 reads SGHRS; CDR2 reads YFSETQ. CDR3 length: 15 amino acids. V was trimmed by 9 bases and J by 6 bases, leaving 21 bases between them. CDR3 coding DNA: TGCGCCACCATGGAACGGGTCGGGGAACCCGGGGAGCTGTTTTTT. The encoded protein is CATMERVGEPGELFF.

This chain connects TRBV28 to TRBJ2-7; 8 bases fit TRBD1. With V trimmed by 7 bases and J by 5 bases, 7 bases remained unmatched. The CDR3 covers 13 residues. Germline V gene sequence: CDR1 MDHEN, CDR2 SYDVKM. The CDR3 sequence is CASKVTGVHEQYF. CDR3 sequence (DNA): TGTGCCAGCAAGGTGACAGGGGTCCACGAGCAGTACTTC.

The rearrangement links TRBV7-2 to TRBJ2-3, with TRBD2 matching 12 bases. Germline values: CDR1 SGHTA, CDR2 FQGNSA. CDR3 length: 17 residues. The V and J ends lost 1 base and 6 bases, in that order; junction bases with no gene match: 8. CDR3 protein: CASSLVGLAGGRDTQYF. The CDR3 nucleotides read TGTGCCAGCAGCTTAGTGGGTCTAGCGGGGGGGCGGGATACGCAGTATTTT.

This clone was seen just once. The gene calls are TRBV10-3 and TRBJ1-5; D is perhaps TRBD1 (5 bases). Germline V lookup: CDR1 ENHRY, CDR2 SYGVKD. The CDR3 runs to 13 residues. Trimming took 3 bases from V and 5 from J, leaving 8 bases between them. The CDR3 is CAISDRVYQPQHF. The CDR3 DNA follows: TGTGCCATCAGTGACAGGGTTTATCAGCCCCAGCATTTT.

This sequence joins TRBV6-5 and TRBJ1-5, with D hard to call. CDR3 size: 14 residues. V was clipped by 2 bases and J by 2 bases, with 7 bases between them. From germline, CDR1 is MNHEY and CDR2 SVGAGI. The CDR3 reads CASSYGVGNQPQHF. The CDR3, as DNA: TGTGCCAGCAGTTACGGAGTGGGCAATCAGCCCCAGCATTTT.

This sequence joins TRBV7-2 and TRBJ2-4; 10 bases match TRBD2. J was trimmed by 6 bases and V by 5 bases; bases with no gene match: 7. The CDR3 length is 15 residues. Germline V gene data show CDR1 as SGHTA and CDR2 as FQGNSA. DNA for the CDR3: TGTGCCAGCAGCCCACACCGACTAGCGGGAAACATTCAGTACTTC. Its protein is CASSPHRLAGNIQYF.

In this sample, this clone turned up many times. The chain is built from TRBV4-2 and TRBJ2-2; TRBD1 matches at 9 bases. Trimming at V came to 0 bases and at J to 5 bases, leaving 7 bases not matched to a gene. Per germline, CDR1 LGHNA and CDR2 YNFKEQ. The CDR3 spans 17 residues. The DNA for the CDR3 is TGTGCCAGCAGCCAAGATATCAGGGACAGGGTGACCGGGGAGCTGTTTTTT. It translates to CASSQDIRDRVTGELFF.

The rearrangement links TRBV27 to TRBJ1-5, with 8 bases identical to TRBD1. Germline V gives CDR1 MNHEY, CDR2 SMNVEV (reference sequence). With V trimmed by 7 bases and J by 0 bases, 5 bases remained unmatched. The CDR3 contains 15 residues. This chain's CDR3 is CASTDRGYSNQPQHF. The CDR3 DNA is TGTGCCAGCACCGACAGGGGCTATAGCAATCAGCCCCAGCATTTT.